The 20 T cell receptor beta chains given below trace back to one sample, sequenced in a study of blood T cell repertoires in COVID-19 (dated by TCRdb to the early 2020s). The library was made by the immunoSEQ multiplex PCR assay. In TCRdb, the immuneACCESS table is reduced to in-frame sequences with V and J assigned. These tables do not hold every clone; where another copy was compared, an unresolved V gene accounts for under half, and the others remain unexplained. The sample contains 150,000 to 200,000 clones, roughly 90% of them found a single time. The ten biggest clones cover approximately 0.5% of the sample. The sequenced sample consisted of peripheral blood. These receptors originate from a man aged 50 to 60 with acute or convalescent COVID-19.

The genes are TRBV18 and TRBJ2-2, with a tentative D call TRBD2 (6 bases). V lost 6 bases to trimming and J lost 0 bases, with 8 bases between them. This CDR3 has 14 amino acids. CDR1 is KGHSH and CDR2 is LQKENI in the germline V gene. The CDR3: CASSGGSNTGELFF. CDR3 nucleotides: TGTGCCAGCTCGGGAGGTTCGAACACCGGGGAGCTGTTTTTT.

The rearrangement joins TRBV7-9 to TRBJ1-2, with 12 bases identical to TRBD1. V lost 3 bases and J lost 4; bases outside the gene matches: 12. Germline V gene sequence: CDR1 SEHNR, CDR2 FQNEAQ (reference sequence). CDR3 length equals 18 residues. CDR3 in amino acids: CASSLAGTGGDKAYGYTF. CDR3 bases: TGTGCCAGCAGCTTGGCCGGGACAGGGGGCGATAAAGCCTATGGCTACACCTTC.

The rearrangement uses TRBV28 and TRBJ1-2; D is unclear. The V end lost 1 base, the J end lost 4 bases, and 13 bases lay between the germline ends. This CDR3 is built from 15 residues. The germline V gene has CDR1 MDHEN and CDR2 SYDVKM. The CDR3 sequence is CASSLSTSPLYGYTF. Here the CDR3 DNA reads TGTGCCAGCAGTTTATCCACGAGCCCCCTCTATGGCTACACCTTC.

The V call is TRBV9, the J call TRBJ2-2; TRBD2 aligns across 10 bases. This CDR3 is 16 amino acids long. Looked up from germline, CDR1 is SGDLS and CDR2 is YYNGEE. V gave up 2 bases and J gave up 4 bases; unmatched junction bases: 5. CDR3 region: CASSVSGGHGTGELFF. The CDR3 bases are TGTGCCAGCAGCGTTAGCGGGGGGCACGGCACCGGGGAGCTGTTTTTT.

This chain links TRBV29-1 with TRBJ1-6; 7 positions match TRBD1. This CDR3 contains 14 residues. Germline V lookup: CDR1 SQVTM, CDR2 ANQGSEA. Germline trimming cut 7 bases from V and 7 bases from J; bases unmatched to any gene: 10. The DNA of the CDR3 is TGCAGCGCTCTCGTTGGGACAGAGAATTCACCCCTCCACTTT. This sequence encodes CSALVGTENSPLHF.

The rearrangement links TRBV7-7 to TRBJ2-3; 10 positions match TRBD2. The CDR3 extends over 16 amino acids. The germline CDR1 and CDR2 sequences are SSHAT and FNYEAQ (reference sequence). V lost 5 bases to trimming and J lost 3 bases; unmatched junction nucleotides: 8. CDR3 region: CASSPGGSGRTDTQYF. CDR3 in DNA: TGTGCCAGCAGCCCCGGGGGTAGCGGGAGGACAGATACGCAGTATTTT.

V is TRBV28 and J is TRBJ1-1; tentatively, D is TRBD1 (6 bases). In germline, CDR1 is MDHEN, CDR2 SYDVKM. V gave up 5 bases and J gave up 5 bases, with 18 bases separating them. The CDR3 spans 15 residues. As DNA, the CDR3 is TGTGCCAGCAGTCCGACTACAGGGTGGCGAACTGAAGCTTTCTTT. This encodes CASSPTTGWRTEAFF.

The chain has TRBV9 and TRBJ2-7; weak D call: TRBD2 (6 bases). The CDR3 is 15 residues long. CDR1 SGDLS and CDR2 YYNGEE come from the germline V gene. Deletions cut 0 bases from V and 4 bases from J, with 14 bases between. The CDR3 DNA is TGTGCCAGCAGCGTAGGCGCGGGAACTGGATACGAGCAGTACTTC. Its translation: CASSVGAGTGYEQYF.

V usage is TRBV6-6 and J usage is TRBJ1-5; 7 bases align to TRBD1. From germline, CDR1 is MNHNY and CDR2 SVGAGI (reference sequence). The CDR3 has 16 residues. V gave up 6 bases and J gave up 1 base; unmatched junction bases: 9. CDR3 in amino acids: CASSLRTGGSNQPQHF. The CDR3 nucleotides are TGTGCCAGCAGCCTCCGGACAGGAGGGAGCAATCAGCCCCAGCATTTT.

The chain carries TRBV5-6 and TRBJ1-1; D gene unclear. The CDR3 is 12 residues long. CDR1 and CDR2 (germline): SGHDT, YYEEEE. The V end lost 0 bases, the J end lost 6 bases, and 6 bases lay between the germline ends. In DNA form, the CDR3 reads TGTGCCAGCAGCTTGGGTGGCCCTGAAGCTTTCTTT. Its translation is CASSLGGPEAFF.

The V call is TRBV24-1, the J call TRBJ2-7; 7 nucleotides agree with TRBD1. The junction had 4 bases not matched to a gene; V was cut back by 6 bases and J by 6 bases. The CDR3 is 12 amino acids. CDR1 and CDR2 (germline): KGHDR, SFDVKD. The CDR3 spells CATSTGASEQYF. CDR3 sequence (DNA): TGTGCCACCAGTACAGGGGCTAGCGAGCAGTACTTC.

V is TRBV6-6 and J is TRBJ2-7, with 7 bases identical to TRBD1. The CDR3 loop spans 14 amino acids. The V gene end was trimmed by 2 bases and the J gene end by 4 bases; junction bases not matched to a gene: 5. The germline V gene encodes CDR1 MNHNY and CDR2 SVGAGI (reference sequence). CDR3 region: CASSYTGESYEQYF. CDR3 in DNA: TGTGCCAGCAGTTACACAGGGGAATCTTACGAGCAGTACTTC.

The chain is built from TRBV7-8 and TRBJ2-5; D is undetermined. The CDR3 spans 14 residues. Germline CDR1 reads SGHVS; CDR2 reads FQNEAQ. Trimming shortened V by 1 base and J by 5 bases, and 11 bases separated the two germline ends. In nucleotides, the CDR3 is TGTGCCAGCAGCTTAGGGTCCCTCCGGGAGACCCAGTACTTC. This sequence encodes CASSLGSLRETQYF.

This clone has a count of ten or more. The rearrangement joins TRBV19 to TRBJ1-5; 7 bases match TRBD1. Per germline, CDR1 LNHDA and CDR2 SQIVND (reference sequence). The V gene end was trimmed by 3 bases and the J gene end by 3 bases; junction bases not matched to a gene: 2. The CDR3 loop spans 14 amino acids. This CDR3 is CASSITGANQPQHF. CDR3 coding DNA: TGTGCCAGTAGTATCACAGGGGCCAATCAGCCCCAGCATTTT.

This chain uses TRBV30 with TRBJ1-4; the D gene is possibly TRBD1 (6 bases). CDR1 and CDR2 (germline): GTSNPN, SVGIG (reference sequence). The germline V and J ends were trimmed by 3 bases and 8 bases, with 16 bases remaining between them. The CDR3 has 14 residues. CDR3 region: CAWRKQGSSEKLFF. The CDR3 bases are TGTGCCTGGAGAAAACAGGGTTCCTCCGAAAAACTGTTTTTT. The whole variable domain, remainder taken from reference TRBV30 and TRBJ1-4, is SQTIHQWPATLVQPVGSPLSLECTVEGTSNPNLYWYRQAAGRGLQLLFYSVGIGQISSEVPQNLSASRPQDRQFILSSKKLLLSDSGFYLCAWRKQGSSEKLFFGSGTQLSVL.

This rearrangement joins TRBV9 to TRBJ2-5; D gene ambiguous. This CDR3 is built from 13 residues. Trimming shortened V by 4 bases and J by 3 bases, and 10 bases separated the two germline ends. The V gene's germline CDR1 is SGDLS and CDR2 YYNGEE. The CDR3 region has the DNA TGTGCCAGCAGCCATTCCTCAGAAGAGACCCAGTACTTC. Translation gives CASSHSSEETQYF.

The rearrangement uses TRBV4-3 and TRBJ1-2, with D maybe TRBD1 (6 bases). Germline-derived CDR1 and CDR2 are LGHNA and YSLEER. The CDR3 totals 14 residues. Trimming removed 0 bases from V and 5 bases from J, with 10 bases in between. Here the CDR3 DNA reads TGCGCCAGCAGCCAAGATAGAGGGGGATATGGCTACACCTTC. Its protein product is CASSQDRGGYGYTF.

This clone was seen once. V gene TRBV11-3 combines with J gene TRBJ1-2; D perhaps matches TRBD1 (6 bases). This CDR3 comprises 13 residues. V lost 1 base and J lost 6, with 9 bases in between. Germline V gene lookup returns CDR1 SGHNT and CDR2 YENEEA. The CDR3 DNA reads TGTGCCAGCAGCTTAGCGTCAGGGGATGGCTACACCTTC. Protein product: CASSLASGDGYTF.

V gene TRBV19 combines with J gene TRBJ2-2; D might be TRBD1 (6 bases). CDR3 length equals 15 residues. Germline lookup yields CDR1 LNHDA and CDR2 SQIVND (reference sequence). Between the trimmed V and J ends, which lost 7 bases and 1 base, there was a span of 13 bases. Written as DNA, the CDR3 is TGTGCCAGTAAGGACAGACAGGTGAACACCGGGGAGCTGTTTTTT. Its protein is CASKDRQVNTGELFF.

This CDR3 is CAIAGGTDTQYF. CDR3 nucleotides: TGTGCCATAGCGGGAGGGACAGATACGCAGTATTTT. J is TRBJ2-3 and V is TRBV10-3; 10 bases fit TRBD2. This CDR3 has 12 amino acids. Unmatched junction bases numbered 0, after V lost 9 bases and J lost 3 bases. In germline, CDR1 is ENHRY, CDR2 SYGVKD.